The rows below give T cell receptor beta chains drawn from one sample of a study of T cells in Graves' hyperthyroidism and ophthalmopathy. One entry per CDR3 protein, called by TCRdb with MiXCR from the multiplex PCR reads. The sample contains roughly 330,000 distinct CDR3 sequences, 15% to 20% of which appear only once. The material sequenced was blood. All receptors derive from a man aged 30 to 39 with Graves' hyperthyroidism. The CDR3 runs from the conserved cysteine through the conserved F or W. A D gene is named only where the DNA matches it firmly. Size tells how often a clone was seen (once, few, many) or the class of an expanded clone, and some rows leave it out.

v_call	d_call	cdr3_length	clone_size	j_call	cdr3_nt	cdr3_aa
TRBV5-6	NA	14	NA	TRBJ2-2	TGTGCCAGCAGCTTGATTTTGGACTACGGGGAGCTGTTTTTT	CASSLILDYGELFF
TRBV7-9	TRBD2	17	NA	TRBJ2-3	TGTGCCAGCAGCCCGACCCGGCTAGCGGTCGTCACAGATACGCAGTATTTT	CASSPTRLAVVTDTQYF
TRBV10-2	TRBD1	12	few	TRBJ2-3	TGCGCCAGCAGCGGACAGGGGGATACGCAGTATTTT	CASSGQGDTQYF
TRBV27	NA	15	NA	TRBJ2-2	TGTGCCAGCAGTTTTACGGGCCAGAACACCGGGGAGCTGTTTTTT	CASSFTGQNTGELFF
TRBV18	TRBD2	16	many	TRBJ2-2	TGTGCCAGCTCACCCCTTTCAGCGGGAGGCACCGGGGAGCTGTTTTTT	CASSPLSAGGTGELFF
TRBV2	NA	12	NA	TRBJ2-7	TGTGCCAGCAGTGAAGCCACCTACGAGCAGTACTTC	CASSEATYEQYF
TRBV30	NA	11	many	TRBJ2-5	TGTGCCTGCGATGGGGGGGAGACCCAGTACTTC	CACDGGETQYF
TRBV29-1	NA	12	NA	TRBJ1-5	TGCAGCGTTGAAGACCAGGGTCAGCCCCAGCATTTT	CSVEDQGQPQHF
TRBV20-1	NA	16	NA	TRBJ2-7	TGCAGTGCTAGAGATCAGGGCGGGATCAAATCCTACGAGCAGTACTTC	CSARDQGGIKSYEQYF
TRBV5-8	NA	15	NA	TRBJ2-1	TGTGCCAGCAGCTTTTCGGCGGGAACATACAATGAGCAGTTCTTC	CASSFSAGTYNEQFF
TRBV6-6	TRBD2	16	many	TRBJ2-5	TGTGCCAGCAGTTACGGGCTAGCGGGCGGGGAGGAGACCCAGTACTTC	CASSYGLAGGEETQYF
TRBV5-6	NA	14	few	TRBJ1-1	TGTGCCAGCAGCTTCGAACAGGGGAACACTGAAGCTTTCTTT	CASSFEQGNTEAFF
TRBV7-9	TRBD2	19	few	TRBJ2-2	TGTGCCAGCAGCTTAGGCGGGACTAGCGGGAGGATCGGCACCGGGGAGCTGTTTTTT	CASSLGGTSGRIGTGELFF
TRBV10-3	NA	13	NA	TRBJ2-5	TGTGCCATCAGTGAGGGACTGGGAGAGGCCCAGTACTTC	CAISEGLGEAQYF
TRBV6-6	TRBD1	19	NA	TRBJ2-7	TGTGCCAGCAGTTACTCGACGCCGATTAGACAGGGACAACACTACGAGCAGTACTTC	CASSYSTPIRQGQHYEQYF
TRBV12-3/TRBV12-4	TRBD1	15	many	TRBJ2-7	TGTGCCAGCAGTTTTGAGGGACAGGGGCCCTACGAGCAGTACTTC	CASSFEGQGPYEQYF
TRBV10-3	NA	14	NA	TRBJ1-2	TGTGCCATCAGTGAGGGCAGGACAAACTATGGCTACACCTTC	CAISEGRTNYGYTF
TRBV6-1	NA	15	many	TRBJ2-1	TGTGCCAGCAGCGATTACGGGACAAGAGTAAATGAGCAGTTCTTC	CASSDYGTRVNEQFF
TRBV7-2	NA	16	NA	TRBJ1-1	TGTGCCAGCAGCAAGGAACAGGGCCCACCCGACACTGAAGCTTTCTTT	CASSKEQGPPDTEAFF
TRBV25-1	NA	20	NA	TRBJ2-7	TGTGCCAGCAGTGAATTCGGCCCATCCCCCTCCGGAGGGAGTCTTTACGGGCAGTACTTC	CASSEFGPSPSGGSLYGQYF
TRBV7-2	TRBD1	14	many	TRBJ1-5	TGTGCCAGCAGTACGGGACAGCGCAATCAGCCCCAGCATTTT	CASSTGQRNQPQHF
TRBV5-6	NA	13	NA	TRBJ2-1	TGTGCCAGCAGAAGGTGGCTCTACAATGAGCAGTTCTTC	CASRRWLYNEQFF
TRBV12-3/TRBV12-4	NA	14	NA	TRBJ1-2	TGTGCCAGCAGAGACGACCCTAGTCGTGGTGGCTACACCTTC	CASRDDPSRGGYTF
TRBV27	NA	17	many	TRBJ2-2	TGTGCCGAGGAAGGGACTCAAAACCACCCGAGGACCGGGGAGCTGTTTTTT	CAEEGTQNHPRTGELFF
TRBV7-9	NA	12	NA	TRBJ1-2	TGTGCCAGCAGACCCCCGGGGTCGGTCTACACCTTC	CASRPPGSVYTF
TRBV20-1	NA	12	many	TRBJ1-2	TGCAGTGCCGGGGTTGTTAACTATGGCTACACCTTC	CSAGVVNYGYTF
TRBV6-1	NA	14	NA	TRBJ2-7	TGTGCCAGCAGTGAAGAGTTCAGGGAAGACGAGCAGTACTTC	CASSEEFREDEQYF
TRBV28	NA	16	NA	TRBJ2-3	TGTGCCAGCAGTTTGATATCCGGGAGTCAAACAGATACGCAGTATTTT	CASSLISGSQTDTQYF
TRBV28	NA	11	few	TRBJ2-1	TGTGCCAGCAGCGCCAGTCGTGAGCAGTTCTTC	CASSASREQFF
TRBV27	NA	20	many	TRBJ1-2	TGTGCCAGCAGTCCCTCCCTGGACGGCAGGCTTCCCACTTGGAACTATGGCTACACCTTC	CASSPSLDGRLPTWNYGYTF
TRBV6-5	NA	14	many	TRBJ2-2	TGTGCCAGCAGTTACTCGATCTGGACTGGGGAGCTGTTTTTT	CASSYSIWTGELFF
TRBV2	TRBD2	15	NA	TRBJ2-1	TGTGCCAGCAGCGCGGGGGTCGGGGGCTACAATGAGCAGTTCTTC	CASSAGVGGYNEQFF
TRBV7-6	TRBD2	14	few	TRBJ2-1	TGTGCCAGCAGACTAGCGGGAGGGGGGAATGAGCAGTTCTTC	CASRLAGGGNEQFF
TRBV7-9	NA	14	NA	TRBJ1-2	TGTGCCAGCAGCTTACAGGGAGGTCAAGACGGCTACACCTTC	CASSLQGGQDGYTF
TRBV12-3/TRBV12-4	NA	12	many	TRBJ1-2	TGTGCCAGCAGCCCGTCAGGGGTTGGCCACACCTTC	CASSPSGVGHTF
TRBV3-1	NA	13	few	TRBJ2-7	TGTGCCAGCAGCCACGACGGTCCCTACGAGCAGTACTTC	CASSHDGPYEQYF
TRBV29-1	NA	13	NA	TRBJ2-1	TGCAGCGTTGCTTCGCTAGGGCGCGCTGAGCAGTTCTTC	CSVASLGRAEQFF
TRBV28	TRBD2	16	few	TRBJ2-5	TGTGCCAGCAGTTTGGGTCTAGCGGGACCCCAAGAGACCCAGTACTTC	CASSLGLAGPQETQYF
TRBV5-1	TRBD2	14	NA	TRBJ2-5	TGCGCCAGCAAGGTAGCGGGAGGCGGTGAGACCCAGTACTTC	CASKVAGGGETQYF
TRBV7-9	TRBD2	13	few	TRBJ2-7	TGTGCCAGCAGCCGGCGGGGGGAGTACGAGCAGTACTTC	CASSRRGEYEQYF
TRBV3-1	NA	13	many	TRBJ2-1	TGTGCCAGCAGCCAAGAATGGACCAGATGGCAGTTCTTC	CASSQEWTRWQFF
TRBV7-6	NA	14	NA	TRBJ2-7	TGTGCCAGCAGCTCGAAGGACGACTCCTACGAGCAGTACTTC	CASSSKDDSYEQYF
TRBV12-3/TRBV12-4	NA	13	NA	TRBJ2-7	TGTGCCAGCACCTCCGGGACGAACTACGAGCAGTACTTC	CASTSGTNYEQYF
TRBV5-1	NA	11	many	TRBJ2-1	TGCGCCAGCAGCAAGACATTTGAGCAGTTCTTC	CASSKTFEQFF
TRBV20-1	NA	15	many	TRBJ2-1	TGCAGTGCTAGAGATCTGAAGCGTGAGGGCAATGAGCAGTTCTTC	CSARDLKREGNEQFF
TRBV28	TRBD1	13	NA	TRBJ2-7	TGTGCCAGCGGAACCCCGGGACAGTACGAGCAGTACTTC	CASGTPGQYEQYF
TRBV7-9	NA	15	few	TRBJ2-5	TGTGCCAGCAGCCCCGCCGACAGTGACCAAGAGACCCAGTACTTC	CASSPADSDQETQYF
TRBV12-3/TRBV12-4	NA	16	many	TRBJ2-5	TGTGCCAGCAGTCCTTACGGGAGCGCTGACCAAGAGACCCAGTACTTC	CASSPYGSADQETQYF
TRBV5-1	TRBD1	19	NA	TRBJ1-3	TGCGCCAGCAGCCCGGGACAGGGGGCACCTCTTCGCTCTGGAAACACCATATATTTT	CASSPGQGAPLRSGNTIYF
TRBV3-1	NA	15	NA	TRBJ1-5	TGTGCCAGCAGCCAAGATCTATGGAGCAATCAGCCCCAGCATTTT	CASSQDLWSNQPQHF
TRBV10-3	TRBD1	17	many	TRBJ2-3	TGTGCCATCAGTGAAGCTCCGGGGACAGGGGAGACAGATACGCAGTATTTT	CAISEAPGTGETDTQYF
TRBV2	TRBD1	14	many	TRBJ2-2	TGTGCCAGCAGTGGCGGGACAGGGACCGGGGAGCTGTTTTTT	CASSGGTGTGELFF
TRBV14	TRBD1	13	few	TRBJ2-1	TGTGCCAGCGCTCACAGGGGTGGCAATGAGCAGTTCTTC	CASAHRGGNEQFF
TRBV6-1	NA	13	NA	TRBJ2-5	TGTGCCGCATCCTCTAGAAGGGGAGAGACCCAGTACTTC	CAASSRRGETQYF
TRBV11-3	TRBD1	15	NA	TRBJ2-1	TGTGCCAGCAGCTTATGGCAGGGGGTCTACAATGAGCAGTTCTTC	CASSLWQGVYNEQFF
TRBV19	NA	14	few	TRBJ2-2	TGTGCCAGTAGCCGGACGGGAGCCGGCGGGGAGCTGTTTTTT	CASSRTGAGGELFF
TRBV30	NA	14	many	TRBJ1-2	TGTGCCTGGAGTTCACACGGAGGGTCAGGTGGCTACACCTTC	CAWSSHGGSGGYTF